Each of the 29 T cell receptor beta chains below was sequenced from the same sample in a study of T cells in Graves' hyperthyroidism and ophthalmopathy. Authors of the study amplified TCR beta CDR3 regions from RNA transcripts. TCR CDR3 regions were first amplified by RT-PCR with HTBI primers. TCRdb called the multiplex PCR reads again in MiXCR, with one record for every CDR3 protein. The profile shows about 510,000 distinct CDR3 sequences, over 35% of them singletons. The sequenced sample consisted of peripheral blood or thyroid tissue (not recorded which). The receptors come from an adult woman with Graves' disease, either hyperthyroidism or ophthalmopathy (not recorded which).

There are many counts of this clonotype. This sequence joins TRBV5-1 and TRBJ1-4; 10 nucleotides line up with TRBD1. In germline, CDR1 is SGHRS, CDR2 YFSETQ. The length of the CDR3 is 18 residues. V was pared by 2 bases and J by 8 bases, with 15 bases of the junction left unmatched. CDR3 protein: CASSFSGTGDLSGEKLFF. The CDR3 DNA reads as TGCGCCAGCAGCTTTTCCGGGACAGGGGATTTGTCGGGGGAAAAACTGTTTTTT. The full variable domain, with the rest looked up from reference TRBV5-1 and TRBJ1-4, is KAGVTQTPRYLIKTRGQQVTLSCSPISGHRSVSWYQQTPGQGLQFLFEYFSETQRNKGNFPGRFSGRQFSNSRSEMNVSTLELGDSALYLCASSFSGTGDLSGEKLFFGSGTQLSVL.

The chain recombines TRBV20-1 with TRBJ1-2; D remains unclear. Trimming took off 5 bases at V and 7 bases at J, with 23 bases between the two ends. This CDR3 has 15 residues. Germline CDR1 reads DFQATT; CDR2 reads SNEGSKA (reference sequence). The CDR3 sequence: CSARTYYGRAGGYTF. In DNA form, the CDR3 reads TGCAGTGCTCGAACCTACTACGGGAGGGCTGGTGGCTACACCTTC.

The genes are TRBV28 and TRBJ1-2; D gene unclear. Trimming stripped 7 bases from V and 4 bases from J, with 16 bases between. Germline lookup yields CDR1 MDHEN and CDR2 SYDVKM. This CDR3 contains 14 residues. The CDR3 sequence: CASTETSTTYGYTF. The DNA for the CDR3 is TGTGCCAGCACCGAGACATCCACTACCTATGGCTACACCTTC.

The chain has TRBV19 and TRBJ2-7; no clear D gene. The germline V gene encodes CDR1 LNHDA and CDR2 SQIVND (reference sequence). The CDR3 loop spans 14 amino acids. V gave up 3 bases and J gave up 0 bases, with 9 bases separating them. CDR3 loop: CASSISRYSYEQYF. The CDR3, as DNA: TGTGCCAGTAGTATTTCACGATACTCCTACGAGCAGTACTTC.

The rearrangement joins TRBV30 to TRBJ2-7; D is undetermined. The CDR3 is 11 residues long. V was clipped by 2 bases and J by 2 bases, with 4 bases between them. Germline CDR1 is GTSNPN and CDR2 is SVGIG (reference sequence). The CDR3 DNA reads TGTGCCTGGAGTTTTGCCTACGAGCAGTACTTC. Translation gives CAWSFAYEQYF. Based on the CDR3 plus reference TRBV30 and TRBJ2-7, the full variable domain is SQTIHQWPATLVQPVGSPLSLECTVEGTSNPNLYWYRQAAGRGLQLLFYSVGIGQISSEVPQNLSASRPQDRQFILSSKKLLLSDSGFYLCAWSFAYEQYFGPGTRLTVT.

This chain connects TRBV10-3 to TRBJ2-7; the D gene is possibly TRBD2 (5 bases). The CDR3 loop spans 13 amino acids. CDR1 is ENHRY, CDR2 SYGVKD, per germline. The V end lost 10 bases, the J end lost 1 base, and 14 bases lay between the germline ends. The DNA for the CDR3 is TGTGCCACCCTGGATGGGAGTTCCTACGAGCAGTACTTC. Protein: CATLDGSSYEQYF.

In its sample, this clonotype was seen a few times. This chain uses TRBV7-8 with TRBJ1-2; D is uncertain. V gave up 5 bases and J gave up 8 bases, with 18 bases separating them. The CDR3 sequence is 14 residues long. The germline V gene encodes CDR1 SGHVS and CDR2 FQNEAQ. DNA for the CDR3: TGTGCCAGCAGCATGAGAGGTGGAGAAATGGGCTACACCTTC. It encodes CASSMRGGEMGYTF.

This chain joins TRBV7-8 and TRBJ2-2; D remains ambiguous. The CDR3 consists of 13 residues. CDR1 and CDR2 (germline): SGHVS, FQNEAQ. With 2 bases removed from V and 7 bases from J, the gap between germline ends came to 8 bases. This CDR3 reads CASSLSSYGELFF. In DNA form, the CDR3 reads TGTGCCAGCAGCTTAAGTTCATACGGGGAGCTGTTTTTT.

Turning to this clonotype: This could be a read error, since a much larger clone is one nucleotide away. This likely comes from a read error, as the CDR3 has no conserved phenylalanine or tryptophan at its end. This chain links TRBV6-2 or TRBV6-3 with TRBJ2-7; 8 positions agree with TRBD1. Unmatched junction bases numbered 12, after V lost 10 bases and J lost 7 bases. The CDR3 consists of 13 residues. Germline CDR1 reads MNHEY; CDR2 reads SVGEGT. CDR3 sequence: CATHPGQGGEQYL. The CDR3 DNA is TGTGCCACCCACCCCGGACAGGGAGGTGAGCAGTACCTC.

The V call is TRBV2, the J call TRBJ2-7; 9 bases line up with TRBD1. The CDR3 consists of 15 residues. Germline values: CDR1 SNHLY, CDR2 FYNNEI. Trimming cost V 5 bases and J 9 bases; bases outside gene matches: 14. CDR3 amino acids: CASSFLFGTGTGQYF. DNA for the CDR3: TGTGCCAGCAGTTTTCTCTTCGGGACAGGGACGGGGCAGTACTTC.

This clonotype was seen many times. The chain has TRBV10-3 and TRBJ2-7; possibly TRBD1 for D (5 bases). V was shortened by 3 bases and J by 0 bases, with 9 bases between the two germline ends. The V gene's germline CDR1 is ENHRY and CDR2 SYGVKD. CDR3 length: 14 residues. CDR3: CAISDEDSSYEQYF. The CDR3 DNA sequence: TGTGCCATCAGTGATGAAGACAGCTCCTACGAGCAGTACTTC.

The chain is built from TRBV25-1 and TRBJ1-6; 7 bases agree with TRBD1. CDR3 length equals 17 residues. Germline V gene sequence: CDR1 MGHDK, CDR2 SYGVNS. V lost 3 bases, J lost 7 bases, and 12 bases stayed unmatched. This chain's CDR3 is CASSDSAGTVRNSPLHF. The CDR3 DNA is TGTGCCAGCAGTGATTCCGCAGGGACAGTACGCAATTCACCCCTCCACTTT.

This clonotype was found many times. The chain employs TRBV6-6 and TRBJ2-7; 8 nucleotides align to TRBD1. The germline V gene has CDR1 MNHNY and CDR2 SVGAGI (reference sequence). Trimming at V came to 4 bases and at J to 4 bases, leaving 6 bases not matched to a gene. This CDR3 region has 14 residues. The CDR3 reads CASSSAGQGYEQYF. CDR3 nucleotides: TGTGCCAGCAGTTCGGCCGGACAGGGTTACGAGCAGTACTTC.

This clonotype was detected many times. This sequence joins TRBV7-9 and TRBJ1-2, with 8 bases that match TRBD1. The junction had 10 bases not matched to a gene; V was cut back by 6 bases and J by 7 bases. Germline V CDR1 and CDR2: SEHNR, FQNEAQ (reference sequence). The CDR3 runs to 14 residues. DNA for the CDR3: TGTGCCAGCAGACATCCAGGGGGCGAGAGTGGCTACACCTTC. It is translated as CASRHPGGESGYTF.

V usage is TRBV7-3 and J usage is TRBJ2-7, with 9 bases identical to TRBD1. V was clipped by 6 bases and J by 5 bases; unmatched bases: 11. The CDR3 runs to 15 residues. CDR1 SGHTA and CDR2 FQGTGA come from the germline V gene. The CDR3 sequence: CASSIAGTGIHEQYF. The DNA of the CDR3 is TGTGCCAGCAGTATTGCCGGGACAGGGATCCACGAGCAGTACTTC.

This clonotype has a single count. The chain combines TRBV9 with TRBJ2-7; D may correspond to TRBD1 or TRBD2 (6 bases each). Germline lookup yields CDR1 SGDLS and CDR2 YYNGEE. The CDR3 is made up of 14 amino acids. Trimming cost V 4 bases and J 4 bases, with 15 bases left between them. The CDR3 region has the DNA TGTGCCAGCAGCCCGTGGGGGGCCGGGTACGAGCAGTACTTC. Protein: CASSPWGAGYEQYF.

The chain recombines TRBV7-3 with TRBJ2-2; D may correspond to TRBD1 or TRBD2 (6 bases each). This CDR3 is built from 16 residues. Germline-derived CDR1 and CDR2 are SGHTA and FQGTGA. Deletions cut 4 bases from V and 5 bases from J, with 17 bases between. The CDR3: CASSSWGAAGTGELFF. The CDR3 bases are TGTGCCAGCAGCTCCTGGGGGGCCGCGGGTACCGGGGAGCTGTTTTTT.

The table lists this clonotype with a few counts. The chain is built from TRBV2 and TRBJ1-3; D ambiguous. Germline CDR1 SNHLY, CDR2 FYNNEI. The CDR3 consists of 14 residues. The V end was cut by 4 bases, the J end by 2 bases, with 9 bases between. In DNA, the CDR3 is TGTGCCAGCAGTGTGCGAGGAACTGGAAACACCATATATTTT. Its protein is CASSVRGTGNTIYF.

This clonotype was seen repeatedly, ten times or more. V and J are TRBV2 and TRBJ1-5; a possible D gene is TRBD1 (6 bases). The V gene's germline CDR1 is SNHLY and CDR2 FYNNEI. The CDR3 sequence is 14 residues long. Deletions cut 6 bases from V and 11 bases from J, with 20 bases between. The CDR3 nucleotides are TGTGCCAGCAGAGCGGGACACCCTAAGTCGGCCCAGCATTTT. This translates into CASRAGHPKSAQHF.

V is TRBV7-2 and J is TRBJ1-2; D uncertain. V shed 0 bases and J shed 5 bases, with 4 bases lying between them. CDR1 and CDR2 (germline): SGHTA, FQGNSA. The CDR3 contains 12 residues. CDR3 loop: CASSLAQYGYTF. DNA for the CDR3: TGTGCCAGCAGCTTAGCTCAGTATGGCTACACCTTC. Combining the CDR3 with reference TRBV7-2 and TRBJ1-2 gives the whole variable domain GAGVSQSPSNKVTEKGKDVELRCDPISGHTALYWYRQSLGQGLEFLIYFQGNSAPDKSGLPSDRFSAERTGGSVSTLTIQRTQQEDSAVYLCASSLAQYGYTFGSGTRLTVV.

This chain uses TRBV6-2 or TRBV6-3 with TRBJ1-1, with TRBD1 matching over 9 bases. The V and J ends lost 4 bases and 7 bases, in that order; junction bases with no gene match: 7. The germline CDR1 and CDR2 sequences are MNHEY and SVGEGT. The length of the CDR3 is 14 residues. Here the CDR3 reads CASSSDRGRGEAFF. For the CDR3, the DNA is TGTGCCAGCAGTTCGGACAGGGGACGTGGTGAAGCTTTCTTT.

V gene TRBV13 combines with J gene TRBJ1-6; D call uncertain. Trimming took off 2 bases at V and 7 bases at J, with 15 bases between the two ends. The CDR3 length is 16 residues. The germline V gene has CDR1 PRHDT and CDR2 FYEKMQ (reference sequence). CDR3 sequence (DNA): TGTGCCAGCAGCTTACGTTTCGACGGGCTAAATTCACCCCTCCACTTT. As protein: CASSLRFDGLNSPLHF.

This clonotype was observed at least ten times. The V call is TRBV20-1, the J call TRBJ1-1, with a tentative D call TRBD1 (5 bases). The V end lost 1 base, the J end lost 11 bases, and 11 bases lay between the germline ends. The CDR3 runs 11 residues. Germline CDR1 is DFQATT and CDR2 is SNEGSKA (reference sequence). The DNA of the CDR3 is TGCAGTGCTAGAGGGGACTACGCGGCTTTCTTT. Its protein product is CSARGDYAAFF.

This chain joins TRBV29-1 and TRBJ2-7, with D possibly being TRBD2 (6 bases). V lost 6 bases and J 3 bases, leaving 12 bases between the germline ends. The CDR3 extends over 12 amino acids. CDR1 SQVTM and CDR2 ANQGSEA come from the germline V gene. Here the CDR3 reads CSVEAGNYEQYF. The CDR3 DNA sequence: TGCAGCGTCGAGGCGGGGAACTACGAGCAGTACTTC.

V and J are TRBV5-1 and TRBJ1-4; D call uncertain. This CDR3 has 15 residues. Trimming shortened V by 0 bases and J by 5 bases, and 11 bases separated the two germline ends. Per germline, CDR1 SGHRS and CDR2 YFSETQ. The CDR3 sequence: CASSLEGSGNEKLFF. DNA of the CDR3: TGCGCCAGCAGCTTGGAGGGTAGCGGGAATGAAAAACTGTTTTTT.

At least ten counts were recorded for this clonotype. The genes are TRBV6-1 and TRBJ2-5; D is ambiguous. V gave up 6 bases and J gave up 5 bases, with 10 bases separating them. The CDR3 totals 12 residues. Looked up from germline, CDR1 is MNHNS and CDR2 is SASEGT. The CDR3 sequence is CASSSRKETQYF. For the CDR3, the DNA is TGTGCCAGCAGCTCTAGGAAGGAGACCCAGTACTTC.

The chain combines TRBV28 with TRBJ1-6; D is possibly TRBD1 (5 bases). V lost 6 bases to trimming and J lost 9 bases, with 18 bases between them. Germline V gene lookup returns CDR1 MDHEN and CDR2 SYDVKM. The CDR3 has 15 amino acids. The CDR3 DNA sequence: TGTGCCAGCAGCCCTTCGATCGAGAGGGGTTCACCCCTCCACTTT. It codes for CASSPSIERGSPLHF.

This clonotype was counted many times. The chain employs TRBV9 and TRBJ1-3; 7 positions match TRBD1. V shed 3 bases, J shed 0 bases, and the junction held 6 bases outside the gene matches. The CDR3 has 16 amino acids. Looked up from germline, CDR1 is SGDLS and CDR2 is YYNGEE. CDR3 region: CASSGRGDSSGNTIYF. CDR3 bases: TGTGCCAGCAGCGGAAGGGGGGACAGCTCTGGAAACACCATATATTTT.

In this sample, this clonotype turned up many times. The chain couples TRBV6-5 to TRBJ1-2; tentatively, D is TRBD1 (6 bases). V gave up 2 bases and J gave up 2 bases, with 9 bases separating them. The CDR3 sequence is 14 residues long. Germline V gene data show CDR1 as MNHEY and CDR2 as SVGAGI. The DNA for the CDR3 is TGTGCCAGCAGTTACGAAACAGGGAACTATGGCTACACCTTC. Translation: CASSYETGNYGYTF.